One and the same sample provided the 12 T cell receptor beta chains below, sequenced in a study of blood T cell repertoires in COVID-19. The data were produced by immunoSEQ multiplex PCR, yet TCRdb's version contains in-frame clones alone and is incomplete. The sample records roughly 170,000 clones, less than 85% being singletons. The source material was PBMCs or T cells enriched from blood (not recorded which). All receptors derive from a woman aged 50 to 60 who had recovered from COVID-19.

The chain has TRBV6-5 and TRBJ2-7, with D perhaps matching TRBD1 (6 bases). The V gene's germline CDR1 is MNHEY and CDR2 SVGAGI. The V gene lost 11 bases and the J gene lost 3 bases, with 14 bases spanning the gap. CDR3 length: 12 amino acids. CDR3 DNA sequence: TGTGCCTCGGGACACCAGTTCTACGAGCAGTACGTC. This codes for CASGHQFYEQYV.

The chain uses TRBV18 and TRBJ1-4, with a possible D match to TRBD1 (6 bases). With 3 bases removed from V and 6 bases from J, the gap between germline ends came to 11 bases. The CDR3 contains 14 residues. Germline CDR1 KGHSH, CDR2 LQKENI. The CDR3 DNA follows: TGTGCCAGCTCACCCGGTGCAGGGGATGAAAAACTGTTTTTT. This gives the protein CASSPGAGDEKLFF.

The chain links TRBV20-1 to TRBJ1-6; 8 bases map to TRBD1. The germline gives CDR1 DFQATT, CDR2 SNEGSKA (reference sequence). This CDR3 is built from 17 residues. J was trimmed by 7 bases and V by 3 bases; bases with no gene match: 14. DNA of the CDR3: TGCAGTGCTAGTGGGGGGTTAGGACAGGGAGACAATTCACCCCTCCACTTT. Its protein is CSASGGLGQGDNSPLHF.

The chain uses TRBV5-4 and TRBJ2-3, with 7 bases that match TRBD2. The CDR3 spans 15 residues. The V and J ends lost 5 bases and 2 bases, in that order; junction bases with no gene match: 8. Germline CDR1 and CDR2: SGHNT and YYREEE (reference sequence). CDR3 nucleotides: TGTGCCAGCAGAACGAGAAGCGGGGACACAGATACGCAGTATTTT. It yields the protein CASRTRSGDTDTQYF.

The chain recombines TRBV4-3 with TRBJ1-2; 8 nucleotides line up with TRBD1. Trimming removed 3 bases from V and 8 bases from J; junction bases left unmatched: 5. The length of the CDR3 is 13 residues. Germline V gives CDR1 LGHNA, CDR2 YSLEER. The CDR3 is CASSQLRDRGYTF. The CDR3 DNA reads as TGCGCCAGCAGCCAGCTCCGGGACAGGGGCTACACCTTC.

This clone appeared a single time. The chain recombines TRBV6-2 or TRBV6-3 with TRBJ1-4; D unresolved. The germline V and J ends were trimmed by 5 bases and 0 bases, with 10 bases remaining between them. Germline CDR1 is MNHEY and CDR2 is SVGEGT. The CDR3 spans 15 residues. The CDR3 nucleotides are TGTGCCAGCAGTCCCAGATTTCCAACTAATGAAAAACTGTTTTTT. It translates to CASSPRFPTNEKLFF.

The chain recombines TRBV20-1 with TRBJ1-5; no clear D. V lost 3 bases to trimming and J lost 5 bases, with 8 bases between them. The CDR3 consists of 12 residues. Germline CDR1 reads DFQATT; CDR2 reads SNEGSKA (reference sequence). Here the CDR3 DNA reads TGCAGTGCTAGTCGGGGTCATCAGCCCCAGCATTTT. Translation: CSASRGHQPQHF.

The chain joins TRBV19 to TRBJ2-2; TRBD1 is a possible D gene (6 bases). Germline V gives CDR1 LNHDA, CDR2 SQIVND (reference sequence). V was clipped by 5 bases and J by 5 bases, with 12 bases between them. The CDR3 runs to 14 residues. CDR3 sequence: CASSGHRGTGELFF. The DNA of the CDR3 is TGTGCCAGTAGTGGCCATAGGGGGACCGGGGAGCTGTTTTTT.

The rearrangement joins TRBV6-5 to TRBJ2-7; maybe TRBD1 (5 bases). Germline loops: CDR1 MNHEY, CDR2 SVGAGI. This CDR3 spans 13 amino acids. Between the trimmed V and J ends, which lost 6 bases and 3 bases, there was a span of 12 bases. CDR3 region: CASRKGMNYEQYV. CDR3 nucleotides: TGTGCCAGCAGGAAGGGGATGAACTACGAGCAGTACGTC.

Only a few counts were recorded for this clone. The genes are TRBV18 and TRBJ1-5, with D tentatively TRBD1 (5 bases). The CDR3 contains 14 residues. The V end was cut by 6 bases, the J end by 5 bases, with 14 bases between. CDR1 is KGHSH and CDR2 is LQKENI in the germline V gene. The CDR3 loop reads CASSGALVDQPQHF. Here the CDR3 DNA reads TGTGCCAGCTCTGGGGCGCTTGTCGATCAGCCCCAGCATTTT.

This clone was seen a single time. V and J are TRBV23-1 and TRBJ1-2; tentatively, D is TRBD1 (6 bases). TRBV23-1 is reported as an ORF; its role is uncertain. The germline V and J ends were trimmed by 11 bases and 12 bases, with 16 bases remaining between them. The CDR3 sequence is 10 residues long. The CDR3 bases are TGCGCCCAGGGGAAGTCCTTGAACACCTTC. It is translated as CAQGKSLNTF.

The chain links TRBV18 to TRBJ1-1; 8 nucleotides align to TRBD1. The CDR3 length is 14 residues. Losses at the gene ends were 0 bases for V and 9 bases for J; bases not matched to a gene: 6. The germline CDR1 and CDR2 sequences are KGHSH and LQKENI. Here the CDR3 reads CASSPPGQAGQAFF. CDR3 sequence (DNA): TGTGCCAGCTCACCACCGGGACAGGCGGGGCAAGCTTTCTTT.